This T cell receptor beta chain comes out of a study of shared clonotypes between healthy human individuals. Study-wide points: A handful of donors showed sharing of approximately 5% of naive CD4 clonotypes.

The V gene lost 6 bases and the J gene lost 5 bases, with 28 bases spanning the gap. CDR3 length: 18 amino acids. Germline CDR1 is SNHLY and CDR2 is FYNNEI. A remark on this clone: Antigen specificity is unknown.

Each sorted subset replicate got 200 ng genomic DNA, tens of thousands of genomes. Sequenced by immunoSEQ multiplex PCR; TCRdb stores in-frame clones only, minus some. Of 980,000 or so clones detected, around three quarters appear once; the ten largest clones hold approximately 1.5%. The donors, all of them Caucasian adults, lived in Nashville, Tennessee. The study separated CD4+ cells into CD45RA+ naive and CD45RA-negative memory subsets. V is TRBV2 and J is TRBJ2-5; D is possibly TRBD2 (6 bases). Material for sequencing was memory CD4+ T cells sorted from blood. Subset indicated: CD45RA-negative fraction. This TCR was recovered from a young man in good health. DNA for the CDR3: TGTGCCAGCAGGCTACGACACTCACTAGCCACCTCAGGGGAGACCCAGTACTTC. Amino acid sequence: CASRLRHSLATSGETQYF. Full variable domain (outside the CDR3, taken from reference TRBV2 and TRBJ2-5): EPEVTQTPSHQVTQMGQEVILRCVPISNHLYFYWYRQILGQKVEFLVSFYNNEISEKSEIFDDQFSVERPDGSNFTLKIRSTKLEDSAMYFCASRLRHSLATSGETQYFGPGTRLLVL.